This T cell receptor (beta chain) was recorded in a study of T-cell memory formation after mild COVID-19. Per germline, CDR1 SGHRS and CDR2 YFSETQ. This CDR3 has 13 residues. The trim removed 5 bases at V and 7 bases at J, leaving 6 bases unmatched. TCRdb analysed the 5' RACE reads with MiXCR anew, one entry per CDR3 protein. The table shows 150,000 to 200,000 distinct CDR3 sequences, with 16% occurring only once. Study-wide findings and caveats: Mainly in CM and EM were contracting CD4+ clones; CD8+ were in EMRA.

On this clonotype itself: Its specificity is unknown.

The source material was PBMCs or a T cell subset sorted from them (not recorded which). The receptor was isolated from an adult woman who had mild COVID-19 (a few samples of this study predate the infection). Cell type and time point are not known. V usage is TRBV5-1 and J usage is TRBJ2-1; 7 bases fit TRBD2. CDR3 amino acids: CASRGGSANEQFF. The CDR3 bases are TGCGCCAGCAGGGGAGGGTCGGCAAATGAGCAGTTCTTC.